The 26 T cell receptor beta chains listed next were all sequenced from one sample in a study of neurological immune-mediated disorders. TCRdb reprocessed the 5' RACE reads via MiXCR and lists one record per CDR3 protein. Among more than 95,000 distinct CDR3 sequences listed, 10% to 14% were seen once. Sample time point: longitudinal time-point 3. Material: PBMCs. The source of these receptors is a female donor with HTLV-1-associated myelopathy (HAM/TSP).

The chain is built from TRBV20-1 and TRBJ2-2; D might be TRBD2 (6 bases). V was cut by 6 bases and J by 3 bases, with 8 bases left in between. This CDR3 is built from 12 residues. Per the germline V gene, CDR1 is DFQATT and CDR2 is SNEGSKA (reference sequence). The CDR3 DNA is TGCAGTGCGGGGGACTACACCGGGGAGCTGTTTTTT. Translated: CSAGDYTGELFF.

V and J are TRBV3-1 and TRBJ2-7; 9 nucleotides agree with TRBD1. The CDR3 is 16 residues long. V was clipped by 1 base and J by 6 bases; unmatched bases: 10. Germline V gene lookup returns CDR1 LGHDT and CDR2 YNNKEL (reference sequence). The CDR3 is CASSQGYWDRDVEQYF. DNA for the CDR3: TGTGCCAGCAGCCAAGGATATTGGGACAGGGATGTCGAGCAGTACTTC.

This clonotype was seen many times. The gene calls are TRBV29-1 and TRBJ2-7; D gene unclear. Per germline, CDR1 SQVTM and CDR2 ANQGSEA. Trimming removed 4 bases at V and 3 bases at J, with 10 bases between. The CDR3 spans 12 residues. DNA for the CDR3: TGCAGCGTTGCGGCCGAGGACTACGAGCAGTACTTC. This encodes CSVAAEDYEQYF.

This clonotype was found many times. The rearrangement links TRBV7-3 to TRBJ2-1; 7 positions match TRBD1. The germline V gene encodes CDR1 SGHTA and CDR2 FQGTGA. This CDR3 has 18 amino acids. J was trimmed by 6 bases and V by 5 bases; bases with no gene match: 19. The CDR3 loop is CASSSRPSLTGMGNEQFF. CDR3 nucleotides: TGTGCCAGCAGCAGCCGCCCTAGCCTGACAGGGATGGGCAATGAGCAGTTCTTC.

This clonotype came up many times. The chain employs TRBV7-9 and TRBJ2-7, with 10 bases lining up with TRBD2. CDR1 is SEHNR and CDR2 is FQNEAQ in the germline V gene (reference sequence). The V gene end was trimmed by 3 bases and the J gene end by 4 bases; junction bases not matched to a gene: 3. CDR3 length: 14 amino acids. The CDR3 loop is CASSFGTSAYEQYF. The DNA for the CDR3 is TGTGCCAGCAGCTTCGGGACTAGCGCATACGAGCAGTACTTC.

This clonotype was recorded at least ten times. The V call is TRBV7-9, the J call TRBJ1-1; 10 bases agree with TRBD1. The germline V gene has CDR1 SEHNR and CDR2 FQNEAQ (reference sequence). The trim removed 4 bases at V and 5 bases at J, leaving 4 bases unmatched. The CDR3 extends over 14 amino acids. The CDR3 protein is CASSSMGQGTEAFF. The CDR3 DNA follows: TGTGCCAGCAGCTCAATGGGACAGGGGACTGAAGCTTTCTTT.

The sample holds many counts of this clonotype. The V call is TRBV9, the J call TRBJ2-1, with 12 nucleotides matching TRBD2. The CDR3 sequence is 17 residues long. Per germline, CDR1 SGDLS and CDR2 YYNGEE. V shed 4 bases, J shed 4 bases, and the junction held 9 bases outside the gene matches. The chain's CDR3 is CASSPWTSGDWYNEQFF. DNA of the CDR3: TGTGCCAGCAGCCCCTGGACTAGCGGGGACTGGTACAATGAGCAGTTCTTC.

The rearrangement uses TRBV19 and TRBJ1-1; D gene ambiguous. V lost 1 base and J 0 bases, leaving 3 bases between the germline ends. Germline V gene data show CDR1 as LNHDA and CDR2 as SQIVND (reference sequence). The CDR3 has 13 residues. The CDR3 nucleotides are TGTGCCAGTAGTATAGGCATGAACACTGAAGCTTTCTTT. The encoded protein is CASSIGMNTEAFF.

This clonotype occurred many times. J is TRBJ2-6 and V is TRBV5-6, with TRBD1 matching 9 bases. Trimming took 2 bases from V and 10 from J; bases not matched to a gene: 10. CDR3 length: 16 amino acids. Germline V gene data show CDR1 as SGHDT and CDR2 as YYEEEE. In DNA form, the CDR3 reads TGTGCCAGCAGCTTCCCGGACGGACAGGGGAGGAACGTCCTGACTTTC. Translated, it gives CASSFPDGQGRNVLTF.

This clonotype appeared a few times. CDR3 sequence: CSARRNRDEKLFF. The CDR3 DNA reads as TGCAGTGCTAGACGCAATCGGGACGAAAAACTGTTTTTT. The chain joins TRBV20-1 to TRBJ1-4, with a weak D call TRBD1 (5 bases). The CDR3 consists of 13 residues. CDR1 and CDR2 from the germline V gene are DFQATT and SNEGSKA (reference sequence). Trimming left V 2 bases short and J 8 bases short, with 12 bases between.

At least ten counts were recorded for this clonotype. J is TRBJ2-6 and V is TRBV5-6; D uncertain. This CDR3 spans 15 amino acids. Germline CDR1 and CDR2: SGHDT and YYEEEE. With 3 bases removed from V and 6 bases from J, the gap between germline ends came to 13 bases. The CDR3 spells CASSYRRSEANVLTF. Written as DNA, the CDR3 is TGTGCCAGCAGCTATAGACGTTCCGAGGCCAACGTCCTGACTTTC.

This clonotype has ten or more counts. The V call is TRBV20-1, the J call TRBJ2-6; D gene ambiguous. This CDR3 contains 16 residues. Germline V lookup: CDR1 DFQATT, CDR2 SNEGSKA (reference sequence). The V gene lost 1 base and the J gene lost 2 bases, with 12 bases spanning the gap. CDR3 sequence: CSARGVGITGANVLTF. The CDR3 coding sequence is TGCAGTGCTAGAGGGGTGGGCATCACTGGGGCCAACGTCCTGACTTTC.

The table lists this clonotype with many counts. This rearrangement joins TRBV5-1 to TRBJ2-1, with TRBD2 identical over 10 bases. CDR1 and CDR2 (germline): SGHRS, YFSETQ. This CDR3 is built from 18 residues. The V segment lost 0 bases and the J segment 1 base; nucleotides outside the gene matches: 7. The CDR3 coding sequence is TGCGCCAGCAGCTTGGCCAGCGGGGGGGCCTTATCCTACAATGAGCAGTTCTTC. It yields the protein CASSLASGGALSYNEQFF. The whole variable domain, filled in from reference TRBV5-1 and TRBJ2-1, reads KAGVTQTPRYLIKTRGQQVTLSCSPISGHRSVSWYQQTPGQGLQFLFEYFSETQRNKGNFPGRFSGRQFSNSRSEMNVSTLELGDSALYLCASSLASGGALSYNEQFFGPGTRLTVL.

This clonotype was recorded a few times. This may be a read error, as it is one base from a much larger clone. The CDR3 is CASWGGERAGELFF. The CDR3 DNA reads as TGTGCCAGCTGGGGGGGGGAACGCGCCGGGGAGCTGTTTTTT. J is TRBJ2-2 and V is TRBV28; 7 bases are shared with TRBD2. The J segment lost 6 bases and the V segment lost 8 bases, leaving 9 bases of the junction unmatched. The CDR3 sequence is 14 residues long. In germline, CDR1 is MDHEN, CDR2 SYDVKM.

A single count supports this clonotype. No DNA is shown, since the ends of the CDR3 on it are uncertain; the CDR3 is the one TCRdb lists. This sequence joins TRBV7-8 and TRBJ2-7; the D call of TRBD2 is as the table states it, not checked on the DNA. CDR1 and CDR2 from the germline V gene are SGHVS and FQNEAQ. The CDR3 extends over 21 residues, inclusive of both ends. CDR3 region: CASSLGSFYICSASLLGEQYF.

This clonotype appeared many times. The V call is TRBV5-1, the J call TRBJ2-3, with 15 bases identical to TRBD2. Per germline, CDR1 SGHRS and CDR2 YFSETQ. This CDR3 comprises 16 residues. J lost 4 bases, V lost 2 bases, and 2 bases had no gene match. The CDR3 sequence is CASSFGLAGGPDTQYF. The CDR3 nucleotides are TGCGCCAGCAGCTTTGGACTAGCGGGGGGGCCAGATACGCAGTATTTT.

This clonotype was counted many times. V gene TRBV2 combines with J gene TRBJ2-7; D unresolved. V was clipped by 7 bases and J by 2 bases, with 6 bases between them. This CDR3 is 11 amino acids long. Germline V gene sequence: CDR1 SNHLY, CDR2 FYNNEI. This CDR3 is CASKHAYEQYF. CDR3 nucleotides: TGTGCCAGCAAACATGCCTACGAGCAGTACTTC. Supplemented by reference TRBV2 and TRBJ2-7, the full variable domain reads EPEVTQTPSHQVTQMGQEVILRCVPISNHLYFYWYRQILGQKVEFLVSFYNNEISEKSEIFDDQFSVERPDGSNFTLKIRSTKLEDSAMYFCASKHAYEQYFGPGTRLTVT.

The table lists this clonotype with many counts. The gene calls are TRBV5-1 and TRBJ2-3; the match to TRBD2 covers 12 bases. CDR1 is SGHRS, CDR2 YFSETQ, per germline. V gave up 2 bases and J gave up 4 bases; unmatched junction bases: 5. The CDR3 loop spans 16 amino acids. CDR3 sequence reads: CASSLRTSGAADTQYF. The CDR3 DNA is TGCGCCAGCAGCTTACGGACTAGCGGGGCAGCAGATACGCAGTATTTT. Supplemented by reference TRBV5-1 and TRBJ2-3, the full variable domain reads KAGVTQTPRYLIKTRGQQVTLSCSPISGHRSVSWYQQTPGQGLQFLFEYFSETQRNKGNFPGRFSGRQFSNSRSEMNVSTLELGDSALYLCASSLRTSGAADTQYFGPGTRLTVL.

In this sample, this clonotype turned up many times. The rearrangement joins TRBV6-6 to TRBJ1-2; D possibly corresponds to TRBD1 (5 bases). Germline loops: CDR1 MNHNY, CDR2 SVGAGI (reference sequence). V dropped 6 bases and J dropped 8 bases, with 22 bases sitting between them. CDR3 length: 15 residues. CDR3 nucleotide sequence: TGTGCCAGCAGACCTACCCCGGGGACCAGGGACGGCTACACCTTC. Translation: CASRPTPGTRDGYTF.

This clonotype was seen only a few times. The chain has TRBV7-9 and TRBJ2-6; 9 nucleotides line up with TRBD1. Germline-derived CDR1 and CDR2 are SEHNR and FQNEAQ (reference sequence). V trimming: 3 bases; J trimming: 4 bases; junction bases outside the gene matches: 19. This CDR3 has 21 amino acids. CDR3 amino acids: CASSFLLRVTGGSAGANVLTF. The CDR3 DNA is TGTGCCAGCAGCTTCCTTTTGAGAGTGACAGGGGGTAGCGCGGGGGCCAACGTCCTGACTTTC.

This clonotype was seen at least ten times. The J gene is TRBJ1-6, the V gene TRBV5-1, with D tentatively TRBD1 (6 bases). V was cut by 5 bases and J by 3 bases, with 12 bases left in between. Germline CDR1 is SGHRS and CDR2 is YFSETQ. CDR3 size: 15 residues. The CDR3 region has the DNA TGCGCCAGCAGTGGGACACCGGACTATAATTCACCCCTCCACTTT. Its translation: CASSGTPDYNSPLHF.

This clonotype was detected many times. The chain employs TRBV12-3 or TRBV12-4 and TRBJ1-4; D gene unclear. The CDR3 extends over 13 amino acids. The V and J ends lost 3 bases and 6 bases respectively, with 8 bases between them. The CDR3 nucleotides read TGTGCCAGCAGTTTCGGGGTCGATGAAAAACTGTTTTTT. Translated, it gives CASSFGVDEKLFF.

This clonotype was observed many times. The gene calls are TRBV10-3 and TRBJ2-2; the D gene is possibly TRBD1 (6 bases). Germline CDR1 is ENHRY and CDR2 is SYGVKD. The V end was cut by 6 bases, the J end by 0 bases, with 11 bases between. The CDR3 covers 15 residues. CDR3 amino acids: CAIRTTGPNTGELFF. The CDR3 nucleotides read TGTGCCATCAGGACGACAGGCCCGAACACCGGGGAGCTGTTTTTT.

This clonotype has ten or more counts. The chain is built from TRBV7-9 and TRBJ2-3, with TRBD1 as a possible D gene (6 bases). This CDR3 spans 14 amino acids. Trimming left V 1 base short and J 4 bases short, with 9 bases between. Looked up from germline, CDR1 is SEHNR and CDR2 is FQNEAQ (reference sequence). CDR3 nucleotide sequence: TGTGCCAGCAGCTTAGAGTACAGGGCAGATACGCAGTATTTT. Translated, it gives CASSLEYRADTQYF. The full variable domain, with the rest looked up from reference TRBV7-9 and TRBJ2-3, is DTGVSQNPRHKITKRGQNVTFRCDPISEHNRLYWYRQTLGQGPEFLTYFQNEAQLEKSRLLSDRFSAERPKGSFSTLEIQRTEQGDSAMYLCASSLEYRADTQYFGPGTRLTVL.

By proportion, this clonotype is medium-sized (0.01 to 0.1%). The V gene is TRBV5-1, the J gene TRBJ1-4, with TRBD1 matching 8 bases. There are 15 residues in the CDR3. CDR1 and CDR2 (germline): SGHRS, YFSETQ. Trimming took 0 bases from V and 7 from J; bases not matched to a gene: 5. CDR3 loop: CASSLAGTGVEKLFF. For the CDR3, the DNA is TGCGCCAGCAGCTTGGCCGGGACAGGAGTTGAAAAACTGTTTTTT.

Details on this clonotype: This may be a read error, as it is one base from a much larger clone. CDR3 sequence reads: CASSLIGTGHNEQFF. CDR3 sequence (DNA): TGTGCCAGCAGCTTAATCGGGACAGGGCACAATGAGCAGTTCTTC. The chain combines TRBV7-3 with TRBJ2-1; 9 bases are a match to TRBD1. Trimming took 1 base from V and 5 from J; bases not matched to a gene: 3. This CDR3 is built from 15 residues. CDR1 and CDR2 (germline): SGHTA, FQGTGA.